This T cell receptor (beta chain) was found in a study of shared clonotypes between healthy human individuals. General study results and limits: Blood was the sole source, and tissue repertoires probably differ. Depth was large, yet rarefaction showed that sorted-subset sequencing was incomplete.

The sorted-subset replicate PCRs were given about 200 ng DNA, which is tens of thousands of T cell genomes. Original processing methods: ImmunoSEQ only sent back junction sequences with no quality scores, so filtering was done differently. The protocol was immunoSEQ multiplex PCR, while the TCRdb copy is restricted to in-frame clones and leaves out a portion. The V and J calls and clone size come from that table; D and trimming were worked out from the DNA. The data contain about 580,000 clones, 95% to 98% of them singletons. CD8 cells regarded as naive lacked CD45RO, were positively chosen for CCR7, and omitted terminally differentiated effector memory CD45RA+ cells. A word on this clone: Its antigen remains unknown.

This TCR came from a young man in good health. What was sequenced was naive CD8+ T cells sorted from blood.

The CDR3 loop is CASSNRVPSYEQYF. The CDR3, as DNA: TGTGCCAGCAGCAACAGGGTACCTTCCTACGAGCAGTACTTC. The chain links TRBV13 to TRBJ2-7, with D maybe TRBD1 (6 bases). Germline CDR1 is PRHDT and CDR2 is FYEKMQ (reference sequence). The CDR3 covers 14 residues. Trimming took 5 bases from V and 1 from J, leaving 12 bases between them.